This is a list of T cell receptor beta chains from one sample in a study of neoadjuvant anti-PD-1 for oral cavity cancer. Method: immunoSEQ multiplex PCR; TCRdb's copy keeps in-frame clones and lacks some. The sample has about 9,500 clones, around 68% seen once; the top ten hold 3.5% to 4.5%. Sequences were derived from PBMCs, sampled after nivolumab (anti-PD-1) treatment. These receptors all come from a person aged 35 to 85 with oral cavity squamous cell carcinoma. Both conserved end residues are part of each CDR3. The order of the fields is J gene, V gene, clone size, CDR3 length, D gene, CDR3 protein, CDR3 DNA. The D gene is left open where the match is weak. Clone size is not always given. Where it is, it says once, few, many or a class for expanded clones.

j_call: TRBJ2-3
v_call: TRBV7-3
clone_size: .
cdr3_length: 17
d_call: .
cdr3_aa: CASSLTPSRGAGDTQYF
cdr3_nt: TGTGCCAGCAGCTTAACGCCTTCCAGGGGGGCCGGGGATACGCAGTATTTT

j_call: TRBJ1-2
v_call: TRBV7-8
clone_size: .
cdr3_length: 15
d_call: TRBD1
cdr3_aa: CASSSGGGGPFGYTF
cdr3_nt: TGTGCCAGCAGCTCTGGGGGAGGGGGCCCATTTGGCTACACCTTC

j_call: TRBJ2-7
v_call: TRBV6-4
clone_size: .
cdr3_length: 16
d_call: TRBD2
cdr3_aa: CASRGGTSASAYEQYF
cdr3_nt: TGTGCCAGCAGGGGCGGTACTAGCGCCTCTGCCTACGAGCAGTACTTC

j_call: TRBJ1-3
v_call: TRBV29-1
clone_size: .
cdr3_length: 11
d_call: .
cdr3_aa: CSVWGGNTIYF
cdr3_nt: TGCAGCGTATGGGGTGGAAACACCATATATTTT

j_call: TRBJ1-5
v_call: TRBV7-2
clone_size: .
cdr3_length: 19
d_call: .
cdr3_aa: CASSLARLKQGYSNQPQHF
cdr3_nt: TGTGCCAGCAGCTTAGCACGCCTAAAACAGGGATATAGCAATCAGCCCCAGCATTTT

j_call: TRBJ1-3
v_call: TRBV7-8
clone_size: few
cdr3_length: 16
d_call: .
cdr3_aa: CASSLGPRVAGNTIYF
cdr3_nt: TGTGCCAGCAGCTTAGGACCAAGGGTGGCTGGAAACACCATATATTTT

j_call: TRBJ2-2
v_call: TRBV19
clone_size: .
cdr3_length: 17
d_call: .
cdr3_aa: CASSMTLPGSIAGELFF
cdr3_nt: TGTGCCAGTAGTATGACACTTCCGGGAAGCATAGCCGGGGAGCTGTTTTTT

j_call: TRBJ2-7
v_call: TRBV10-2
clone_size: few
cdr3_length: 12
d_call: .
cdr3_aa: CASSPQGNEQYF
cdr3_nt: TGCGCCAGCAGCCCACAGGGAAACGAGCAGTACTTC

j_call: TRBJ2-7
v_call: TRBV5-1
clone_size: .
cdr3_length: 15
d_call: .
cdr3_aa: CASSGGWSDQYEQYF
cdr3_nt: TGCGCCAGCAGCGGAGGTTGGTCAGACCAATACGAGCAGTACTTC

j_call: TRBJ2-1
v_call: TRBV6-1
clone_size: .
cdr3_length: 11
d_call: .
cdr3_aa: CASTEVAEQFF
cdr3_nt: TGTGCCAGCACCGAGGTAGCTGAGCAGTTCTTC

j_call: TRBJ1-2
v_call: TRBV19
clone_size: .
cdr3_length: 13
d_call: TRBD1
cdr3_aa: CASSARTGRGYTF
cdr3_nt: TGTGCTTCTTCCGCCCGGACAGGGCGCGGCTACACCTTC

j_call: TRBJ1-6
v_call: TRBV29-1
clone_size: .
cdr3_length: 13
d_call: .
cdr3_aa: CSFTTGSSGPLHF
cdr3_nt: TGCAGCTTTACCACAGGGAGTAGTGGACCCCTCCACTTT

j_call: TRBJ1-1
v_call: TRBV25-1
clone_size: .
cdr3_length: 16
d_call: .
cdr3_aa: CASRTLGQGMNTEAFF
cdr3_nt: TGTGCCAGCAGGACCTTAGGACAAGGTATGAACACTGAAGCTTTCTTT

j_call: TRBJ2-5
v_call: TRBV11-2
clone_size: .
cdr3_length: 14
d_call: TRBD1
cdr3_aa: CASSSLRGRETQYF
cdr3_nt: TGTGCCAGCAGCTCCCTAAGGGGGCGTGAGACCCAGTACTTC

j_call: TRBJ1-1
v_call: TRBV27
clone_size: few
cdr3_length: 14
d_call: .
cdr3_aa: CASSPIVAGTEAFF
cdr3_nt: TGTGCCAGCAGTCCCATTGTGGCAGGGACTGAAGCTTTCTTT

j_call: TRBJ2-7
v_call: TRBV27
clone_size: .
cdr3_length: 12
d_call: .
cdr3_aa: CANPNRLIGQYF
cdr3_nt: TGTGCCAACCCTAACCGACTAATAGGGCAGTACTTC

j_call: TRBJ2-2
v_call: TRBV6-1
clone_size: .
cdr3_length: 19
d_call: TRBD2
cdr3_aa: CASSARSGLAGASTGELFF
cdr3_nt: TGTGCCAGCAGTGCCCGAAGTGGGCTAGCGGGGGCCAGCACCGGGGAGCTGTTTTTT

j_call: TRBJ2-3
v_call: TRBV19
clone_size: .
cdr3_length: 13
d_call: .
cdr3_aa: CASSLRFTDTQYF
cdr3_nt: TGTGCCAGTAGTCTTAGATTCACAGATACGCAGTATTTT

j_call: TRBJ2-3
v_call: TRBV19
clone_size: few
cdr3_length: 14
d_call: .
cdr3_aa: CASSSGLRTDTQYF
cdr3_nt: TGTGCCAGTAGTAGCGGGCTACGCACAGATACGCAGTATTTT

j_call: TRBJ2-5
v_call: TRBV5-6
clone_size: .
cdr3_length: 15
d_call: .
cdr3_aa: CASSLDTRPWETQYF
cdr3_nt: TGTGCCAGCAGCTTGGACACCCGGCCGTGGGAGACCCAGTACTTC

j_call: TRBJ1-1
v_call: TRBV6-1
clone_size: .
cdr3_length: 14
d_call: .
cdr3_aa: CASSEAQGGTEAFF
cdr3_nt: TGTGCCAGCAGTGAAGCCCAGGGTGGCACTGAAGCTTTCTTT

j_call: TRBJ1-2
v_call: TRBV5-1
clone_size: .
cdr3_length: 13
d_call: TRBD1
cdr3_aa: CASSLGQGDGYTF
cdr3_nt: TGCGCCAGCAGCTTGGGGCAGGGGGACGGCTACACCTTC

j_call: TRBJ2-1
v_call: TRBV2
clone_size: .
cdr3_length: 15
d_call: .
cdr3_aa: CASEGGTAHLNEQFF
cdr3_nt: TGTGCCAGCGAGGGAGGGACAGCCCATTTGAATGAGCAGTTCTTC

j_call: TRBJ2-3
v_call: TRBV5-1
clone_size: .
cdr3_length: 16
d_call: .
cdr3_aa: CASSLVLGTRTDTQYF
cdr3_nt: TGCGCCAGCAGCTTGGTCCTCGGGACGCGCACAGATACGCAGTATTTT

j_call: TRBJ2-3
v_call: TRBV5-1
clone_size: .
cdr3_length: 14
d_call: .
cdr3_aa: CASSLMQATDTQYF
cdr3_nt: TGCGCCAGCAGCTTGATGCAGGCAACAGATACGCAGTATTTT

j_call: TRBJ2-1
v_call: TRBV5-8
clone_size: .
cdr3_length: 16
d_call: TRBD1
cdr3_aa: CASSLDTGQSYNEQFF
cdr3_nt: TGTGCCAGCAGCTTGGACACGGGACAGTCTTACAATGAGCAGTTCTTC

j_call: TRBJ1-2
v_call: TRBV27
clone_size: .
cdr3_length: 14
d_call: .
cdr3_aa: CASSSGAGPRTYTF
cdr3_nt: TGTGCCAGCAGTTCGGGGGCCGGGCCACGAACCTACACCTTC

j_call: TRBJ1-5
v_call: TRBV7-8
clone_size: .
cdr3_length: 19
d_call: .
cdr3_aa: CASTSFGGLDRRSNQPQHF
cdr3_nt: TGTGCCAGCACCAGTTTTGGAGGCCTAGACAGGAGAAGCAATCAGCCCCAGCATTTT

j_call: TRBJ1-2
v_call: TRBV15
clone_size: once
cdr3_length: 15
d_call: .
cdr3_aa: CATSRGGAANYGYTF
cdr3_nt: TGTGCCACCAGCAGAGGGGGGGCAGCGAACTATGGCTACACCTTC

j_call: TRBJ2-7
v_call: TRBV10-2
clone_size: .
cdr3_length: 13
d_call: TRBD1
cdr3_aa: CASGDRTLYEQYF
cdr3_nt: TGCGCCAGCGGGGACAGGACTCTCTACGAGCAGTACTTC

j_call: TRBJ1-5
v_call: TRBV6-5
clone_size: few
cdr3_length: 16
d_call: TRBD1
cdr3_aa: CASSYGDRESNQPQHF
cdr3_nt: TGTGCCAGCAGTTACGGGGACAGGGAGAGCAATCAGCCCCAGCATTTT

j_call: TRBJ2-1
v_call: TRBV4-1
clone_size: .
cdr3_length: 17
d_call: .
cdr3_aa: CASSQDPVGSNRNEQFF
cdr3_nt: TGCGCCAGCAGCCAAGATCCGGTCGGGAGTAATAGAAATGAGCAGTTCTTC

j_call: TRBJ2-1
v_call: TRBV25-1
clone_size: once
cdr3_length: 16
d_call: .
cdr3_aa: CASSDPSANAYNEQFF
cdr3_nt: TGTGCCAGCAGTGACCCCTCGGCTAACGCCTACAATGAGCAGTTCTTC

j_call: TRBJ2-7
v_call: TRBV25-1
clone_size: .
cdr3_length: 16
d_call: TRBD1
cdr3_aa: CASSGGGTGAAYEQYF
cdr3_nt: TGTGCCAGCAGTGGAGGGGGGACAGGCGCCGCCTACGAGCAGTACTTC

j_call: TRBJ2-1
v_call: TRBV6-1
clone_size: .
cdr3_length: 17
d_call: TRBD2
cdr3_aa: CASSEGLTSASYNEQFF
cdr3_nt: TGTGCCAGCAGTGAAGGCCTGACTAGCGCGAGCTACAATGAGCAGTTCTTC

j_call: TRBJ2-5
v_call: TRBV15
clone_size: .
cdr3_length: 18
d_call: .
cdr3_aa: CATSTQFSGTSMGETQYF
cdr3_nt: TGTGCCACCAGCACCCAATTTTCCGGGACCTCAATGGGAGAGACCCAGTACTTC

j_call: TRBJ1-6
v_call: TRBV7-9
clone_size: .
cdr3_length: 15
d_call: .
cdr3_aa: CASSLGNAGLLPLHF
cdr3_nt: TGTGCCAGCAGCTTAGGCAATGCAGGGTTATTACCCCTCCACTTT

j_call: TRBJ2-7
v_call: TRBV30
clone_size: .
cdr3_length: 13
d_call: TRBD1
cdr3_aa: CACLTGGGYEQYF
cdr3_nt: TGTGCCTGCCTTACAGGGGGAGGCTACGAGCAGTACTTC

j_call: TRBJ1-5
v_call: TRBV7-9
clone_size: .
cdr3_length: 15
d_call: .
cdr3_aa: CASSLGRDHGQPQHF
cdr3_nt: TGTGCCAGCAGCTTAGGAAGGGATCACGGTCAGCCCCAGCATTTT

j_call: TRBJ2-2
v_call: TRBV5-1
clone_size: once
cdr3_length: 14
d_call: TRBD1
cdr3_aa: CASSRTGGPGELFF
cdr3_nt: TGCGCCAGCAGCCGGACAGGGGGCCCCGGGGAGCTGTTTTTT